This TCR beta chain derives from a study of blood T cell repertoires in COVID-19. Produced via immunoSEQ multiplex PCR; TCRdb's table is partial and in-frame only. The sample carries some 160,000 clones, over 70% recorded once. The TCR comes from a man in his fifties with active or convalescent COVID-19. The specimen sequenced was peripheral blood.

The CDR3 DNA sequence: TGTGCCAGTAGGGCGGGCGAAAGTGGCTACACCTTC. Protein product: CASRAGESGYTF. The gene calls are TRBV19 and TRBJ1-2; D is undetermined. This CDR3 contains 12 residues. Trimming took off 6 bases at V and 7 bases at J, with 12 bases between the two ends. Germline V lookup: CDR1 LNHDA, CDR2 SQIVND (reference sequence).